This TCR beta chain emerged from a study of control samples from healthy donors and cancer patients (dated by TCRdb to the early 2020s). V is cut by 1 base and J by 9 bases, and the space between the germline ends is 12 bases. From a lookup of the germline V gene, CDR1 and CDR2 are LGHNA and YSLEER. The cysteine opens and the phenylalanine closes a CDR3 of 13 amino acids. The read is trimmed to its CDR3 DNA, 39 bases read in frame from base 1. In the case of this clone: No cognate antigen has been identified for it. Nothing much larger sits one base from this clone, and base qualities are not available.

Preparation of the library involved the immunoSEQ multiplex PCR assay. Not all clones reach the TCRdb copy of this immuneACCESS table, which keeps in-frame sequences only. Checked studies attribute under half of the gap to unresolved V genes and leave the rest unexplained. The sample yields more than 150,000 clones; roughly 90% were counted once. Of the sample, about 0.73% falls within the top ten clones. The specimen sequenced was blood. The chain joins TRBV4-3 to TRBJ1-2; TRBD1 is a possible D gene, resting on 5 matching bases. The sequence came from a woman under 40 in good health. Here is the DNA: TGCGCCAGCAGCCAAGTCCGGGACGATCGCTACACCTTC. Its coded protein is CASSQVRDDRYTF.